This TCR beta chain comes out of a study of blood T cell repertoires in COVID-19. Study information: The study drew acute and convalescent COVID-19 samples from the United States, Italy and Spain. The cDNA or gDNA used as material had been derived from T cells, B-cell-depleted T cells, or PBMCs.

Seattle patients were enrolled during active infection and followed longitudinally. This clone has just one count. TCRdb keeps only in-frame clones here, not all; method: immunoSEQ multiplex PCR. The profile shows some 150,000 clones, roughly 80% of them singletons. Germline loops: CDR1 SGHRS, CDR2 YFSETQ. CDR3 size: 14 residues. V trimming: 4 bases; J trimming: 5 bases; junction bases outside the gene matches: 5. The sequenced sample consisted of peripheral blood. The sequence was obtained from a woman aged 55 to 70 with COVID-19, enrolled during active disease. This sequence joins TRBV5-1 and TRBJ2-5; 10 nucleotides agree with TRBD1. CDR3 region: CASSRQGAGETQYF. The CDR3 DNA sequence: TGCGCCAGCAGCCGACAGGGGGCAGGGGAGACCCAGTACTTC.